A selection of T cell receptor beta chains follows, all from one sample in a study of T cell changes during pregnancy in multiple sclerosis. The protocol was immunoSEQ multiplex PCR, while the TCRdb copy is restricted to in-frame clones and leaves out a portion. The sample yields roughly 32,000 clones, roughly 90% seen once. The source material was CD4+ T cells from peripheral blood mononuclear cells, sampled in the second trimester of pregnancy. The receptors were sampled from a female donor in good health, enrolled as a control in a pregnancy study. Each CDR3 is given with its conserved first and last residue. D genes are given only for firm matches. Some rows mark clone size as missing; the rest say once, few, many or name a class of expanded clone.

abundance: -
j_gene: TRBJ2-5
d_gene: -
v_gene: TRBV6-5
len: 13
CDR3aa: CASSLDRQETQYF
CDR3nt: TGTGCCAGCAGTTTGGACAGACAAGAGACCCAGTACTTC

abundance: -
j_gene: TRBJ1-3
d_gene: -
v_gene: TRBV6-1
len: 14
CDR3aa: CASSEQGRGNTIYF
CDR3nt: TGTGCCAGCAGTGAACAGGGTCGGGGAAACACCATATATTTT

abundance: -
j_gene: TRBJ1-1
d_gene: -
v_gene: TRBV18
len: 15
CDR3aa: CASSPLDSLATEAFF
CDR3nt: TGTGCCAGCTCACCGCTGGACAGCCTGGCCACTGAAGCTTTCTTT

abundance: -
j_gene: TRBJ2-3
d_gene: -
v_gene: TRBV11-3
len: 16
CDR3aa: CASSLVDSVGTDTQYF
CDR3nt: TGTGCCAGCAGCTTAGTCGACAGCGTTGGCACAGATACGCAGTATTTT

abundance: -
j_gene: TRBJ1-6
d_gene: TRBD1
v_gene: TRBV6-5
len: 15
CDR3aa: CASCRGVTYNSPLHF
CDR3nt: TGTGCCAGCTGCAGGGGGGTCACCTATAATTCACCCCTCCACTTT

abundance: -
j_gene: TRBJ1-5
d_gene: TRBD1
v_gene: TRBV4-2
len: 15
CDR3aa: CASSITGGDGQPQHF
CDR3nt: TGTGCCAGCAGTATCACAGGGGGCGATGGTCAGCCCCAGCATTTT

abundance: -
j_gene: TRBJ2-7
d_gene: TRBD1
v_gene: TRBV29-1
len: 12
CDR3aa: CSVRDSEYEQYF
CDR3nt: TGCAGCGTCCGGGACAGCGAATACGAGCAGTACTTC

abundance: -
j_gene: TRBJ2-5
d_gene: -
v_gene: TRBV6-5
len: 14
CDR3aa: CATQLGEVAKTQYF
CDR3nt: TGTGCCACCCAGTTAGGGGAGGTAGCAAAGACCCAGTACTTC

abundance: -
j_gene: TRBJ1-5
d_gene: -
v_gene: TRBV5-5
len: 14
CDR3aa: CASSLRGPDQPQHF
CDR3nt: TGTGCCAGCAGCTTAAGGGGTCCGGATCAGCCCCAGCATTTT

abundance: -
j_gene: TRBJ2-1
d_gene: TRBD2
v_gene: TRBV5-4
len: 16
CDR3aa: CASSRGGDSSYNEQFF
CDR3nt: TGTGCCAGCAGTCGCGGGGGGGACAGCTCCTACAATGAGCAGTTCTTC

abundance: -
j_gene: TRBJ1-1
d_gene: TRBD1
v_gene: TRBV18
len: 18
CDR3aa: CASSPSLGTGVENTEAFF
CDR3nt: TGTGCCAGCTCACCGTCCCTCGGGACAGGGGTGGAGAACACTGAAGCTTTCTTT

abundance: -
j_gene: TRBJ1-1
d_gene: -
v_gene: TRBV15
len: 15
CDR3aa: CATSRPPTLNTEAFF
CDR3nt: TGTGCCACCAGCAGACCACCAACTTTGAACACTGAAGCTTTCTTT

abundance: -
j_gene: TRBJ2-3
d_gene: -
v_gene: TRBV6-5
len: 15
CDR3aa: CASSSPGTVTDTQYF
CDR3nt: TGTGCCAGCAGTTCCCCCGGGACTGTTACAGATACGCAGTATTTT

abundance: -
j_gene: TRBJ2-7
d_gene: -
v_gene: TRBV7-8
len: 15
CDR3aa: CASSLAPVTEYEQYF
CDR3nt: TGTGCCAGCAGCTTAGCTCCTGTGACAGAGTACGAGCAGTACTTC

abundance: -
j_gene: TRBJ1-1
d_gene: -
v_gene: TRBV19
len: 14
CDR3aa: CASSMTRKNTEAFF
CDR3nt: TGTGCCAGTAGTATGACACGGAAGAACACTGAAGCTTTCTTT

abundance: -
j_gene: TRBJ2-7
d_gene: TRBD2
v_gene: TRBV10-3
len: 13
CDR3aa: CAIRLAGGYEQYF
CDR3nt: TGTGCCATCAGGCTAGCGGGGGGCTACGAGCAGTACTTC

abundance: -
j_gene: TRBJ2-1
d_gene: -
v_gene: TRBV5-1
len: 14
CDR3aa: CATIGQGPSNEQFF
CDR3nt: TGCGCCACCATAGGGCAGGGGCCCTCAAATGAGCAGTTCTTC

abundance: -
j_gene: TRBJ1-3
d_gene: -
v_gene: TRBV7-2
len: 19
CDR3aa: CASSLSFFPGVPPGNTIYF
CDR3nt: TGTGCCAGCAGCTTAAGTTTTTTTCCGGGGGTGCCACCTGGAAACACCATATATTTT

abundance: -
j_gene: TRBJ1-1
d_gene: -
v_gene: TRBV11-3
len: 13
CDR3aa: CASSLNQGTEAFF
CDR3nt: TGTGCCAGCAGCTTAAACCAGGGCACTGAAGCTTTCTTT

abundance: -
j_gene: TRBJ2-7
d_gene: TRBD2
v_gene: TRBV7-2
len: 15
CDR3aa: CASSLVGGDSYEQYF
CDR3nt: TGTGCCAGCAGCTTAGTCGGGGGGGACTCCTACGAGCAGTACTTC

abundance: -
j_gene: TRBJ1-3
d_gene: -
v_gene: TRBV11-2
len: 15
CDR3aa: CASSRNRETRNTIYF
CDR3nt: TGTGCCAGCAGCCGGAACAGGGAAACAAGAAACACCATATATTTT

abundance: -
j_gene: TRBJ2-1
d_gene: -
v_gene: TRBV19
len: 15
CDR3aa: CASSRAGNSYNEQFF
CDR3nt: TGTGCCAGTAGTAGGGCGGGGAATTCCTACAATGAGCAGTTCTTC

abundance: -
j_gene: TRBJ1-1
d_gene: -
v_gene: TRBV7-2
len: 14
CDR3aa: CASSLNPTSFEAFF
CDR3nt: TGTGCCAGCAGCTTAAACCCCACTAGCTTTGAAGCTTTCTTT

abundance: once
j_gene: TRBJ2-5
d_gene: -
v_gene: TRBV7-9
len: 13
CDR3aa: CASSLDSAETQYF
CDR3nt: TGTGCCAGCAGCTTGGACTCTGCGGAGACCCAGTACTTC

abundance: -
j_gene: TRBJ1-4
d_gene: -
v_gene: TRBV5-5
len: 15
CDR3aa: CASSLDPGLSEKLFF
CDR3nt: TGTGCCAGCAGCTTGGATCCAGGGTTGAGTGAAAAACTGTTTTTT

abundance: -
j_gene: TRBJ2-3
d_gene: -
v_gene: TRBV7-2
len: 15
CDR3aa: CASSLRPGLADTQYF
CDR3nt: TGTGCCAGCAGCCTACGACCGGGACTTGCAGATACGCAGTATTTT

abundance: -
j_gene: TRBJ1-1
d_gene: -
v_gene: TRBV18
len: 12
CDR3aa: CASSPINTEAFF
CDR3nt: TGTGCCAGCTCACCTATAAACACTGAAGCTTTCTTT

abundance: -
j_gene: TRBJ1-1
d_gene: -
v_gene: TRBV7-9
len: 14
CDR3aa: CASSLGYEVDEAFF
CDR3nt: TGTGCCAGCAGCTTAGGGTATGAGGTTGATGAAGCTTTCTTT

abundance: -
j_gene: TRBJ1-6
d_gene: -
v_gene: TRBV10-2
len: 13
CDR3aa: CASNDRSWSPLHF
CDR3nt: TGCGCCAGCAACGACAGGAGCTGGTCACCCCTCCACTTT

abundance: -
j_gene: TRBJ2-3
d_gene: TRBD1
v_gene: TRBV10-3
len: 15
CDR3aa: CASTRQGQTTDTQYF
CDR3nt: TGTGCCAGCACCCGACAGGGACAGACGACAGATACGCAGTATTTT

abundance: -
j_gene: TRBJ1-2
d_gene: -
v_gene: TRBV30
len: 13
CDR3aa: CAWRGRGMGRYTF
CDR3nt: TGTGCCTGGAGGGGGAGGGGAATGGGGCGCTACACCTTC

abundance: -
j_gene: TRBJ2-1
d_gene: -
v_gene: TRBV4-1
len: 18
CDR3aa: CASSQVGNRGGPPQEQFF
CDR3nt: TGCGCCAGCAGCCAAGTAGGGAACCGAGGGGGACCCCCTCAAGAGCAGTTCTTC

abundance: -
j_gene: TRBJ1-4
d_gene: -
v_gene: TRBV10-3
len: 14
CDR3aa: CAISDDTTNEKLFF
CDR3nt: TGTGCCATCAGTGACGACACGACTAATGAAAAACTGTTTTTT

abundance: -
j_gene: TRBJ2-2
d_gene: TRBD1
v_gene: TRBV27
len: 17
CDR3aa: CASSLTGIGTGVSKLFF
CDR3nt: TGTGCCAGCAGTTTAACGGGGATCGGGACAGGGGTTTCAAAGCTGTTTTTT

abundance: -
j_gene: TRBJ1-5
d_gene: TRBD1
v_gene: TRBV30
len: 14
CDR3aa: CAWSSGQGIQPQHF
CDR3nt: TGTGCCTGGAGTTCCGGACAGGGTATACAGCCCCAGCATTTT

abundance: few
j_gene: TRBJ2-4
d_gene: TRBD2
v_gene: TRBV27
len: 14
CDR3aa: CASTSGGAKNIQYF
CDR3nt: TGTGCCAGCACTTCCGGGGGGGCCAAAAACATTCAGTACTTC

abundance: -
j_gene: TRBJ2-6
d_gene: TRBD1
v_gene: TRBV11-1
len: 17
CDR3aa: CASSFRTGGFGANVLTF
CDR3nt: TGTGCCAGCAGCTTCAGGACAGGGGGCTTTGGGGCCAACGTCCTGACTTTC

abundance: -
j_gene: TRBJ1-2
d_gene: TRBD1
v_gene: TRBV6-1
len: 13
CDR3aa: CASSRGQFYGYTF
CDR3nt: TGTGCCAGCAGCCGGGGACAGTTCTATGGCTACACCTTC